The 5 T cell receptor beta chains below were found in one sample sequenced in a study of blood T cell repertoires in COVID-19. Only in-frame clones appear in the TCRdb table, and some are missing; sequencing was by immunoSEQ multiplex PCR. The top ten clones hold just under 7.5% of a sample with a few hundred thousand clones, 65% to 90% of them seen once. Source material: peripheral blood. The source is a woman between 45 and 60 years old with acute or convalescent COVID-19.

The chain joins TRBV28 to TRBJ2-7, with D tentatively TRBD1 (6 bases). V lost 5 bases and J lost 3, with 17 bases in between. The CDR3 extends over 15 amino acids. Germline CDR1 MDHEN, CDR2 SYDVKM. CDR3 residues: CASSPPDREVYEQYF. The CDR3 coding sequence is TGTGCCAGCAGTCCCCCGGACAGAGAAGTCTACGAGCAGTACTTC.

This rearrangement joins TRBV10-2 to TRBJ1-3; D remains ambiguous. Trimming stripped 3 bases from V and 2 bases from J, with 20 bases between. Germline V lookup: CDR1 WSHSY, CDR2 SAAADI. The CDR3 totals 18 residues. The CDR3 sequence is CASSDKGRGLGTGNTIYF. The DNA for the CDR3 is TGCGCCAGCAGTGACAAGGGAAGAGGGCTCGGGACTGGAAACACCATATATTTT.

This clone is a singleton in its sample. At one of its ends the junction is not consistent with the germline gene, which may arise from a read error. The V gene is TRBV7-7, the J gene TRBJ2-3; D is uncertain. The CDR3 covers 13 residues. Germline CDR1 and CDR2: SSHAT and FNYEAQ (reference sequence). Here the CDR3 DNA reads TGTGCTAGCAGCTTAGGGCTCACAGATACGCAGTATTTT. This translates into CASSLGLTDTQYF.

This clone turned up a few times. The genes are TRBV27 and TRBJ2-7; D not certain. The germline V gene encodes CDR1 MNHEY and CDR2 SMNVEV (reference sequence). This CDR3 comprises 13 residues. V shed 3 bases and J shed 3 bases, with 9 bases lying between them. The CDR3 DNA follows: TGTGCCAGCAGTTTGACTCCTTACTACGAGCAGTACTTC. Its protein product is CASSLTPYYEQYF.

The chain is built from TRBV6-5 and TRBJ1-2; D not resolved. The germline V gene encodes CDR1 MNHEY and CDR2 SVGAGI. V was shortened by 0 bases and J by 4 bases, with 9 bases between the two germline ends. The CDR3 has 14 amino acids. CDR3 protein: CASSYSEEPYGYTF. In DNA, the CDR3 is TGTGCCAGCAGTTACTCGGAGGAACCCTATGGCTACACCTTC.